This passage covers 26 T cell receptor beta chains from one sample sequenced in a study of blood T cells in healthy people across ages. A J-beta primer mix and a sample-barcoded 5' primer were used in a second PCR of about 7 to 11 cycles. TCRdb re-analysed the 5' RACE reads in MiXCR, keeping a single row per CDR3 protein. The sample includes more than 800,000 distinct CDR3 sequences, 29% of them seen just once. The material sequenced was blood. The receptors were gathered from a woman older than 75 in good health.

The chain joins TRBV6-7 to TRBJ1-1; a possible D gene is TRBD1 (5 bases). TRBV6-7 is placed among ORFs of uncertain function. The CDR3 has 16 residues. V lost 5 bases and J 2 bases, leaving 18 bases between the germline ends. The chain's CDR3 is CASSPETPRANTEAFF. The DNA of the CDR3 is TGTGCCAGCAGTCCCGAGACCCCCAGGGCTAACACTGAAGCTTTCTTT.

This clonotype was counted at least ten times. The chain carries TRBV5-1 and TRBJ2-4; no reliable D call. Trimming left V 1 base short and J 8 bases short, with 16 bases between. The CDR3 has 15 residues. Germline values: CDR1 SGHRS, CDR2 YFSETQ. The CDR3 reads CASSLYSGPGDIQYF. The CDR3 coding sequence is TGCGCCAGCAGCTTGTATAGTGGCCCTGGGGACATTCAGTACTTC.

Only a few counts were recorded for this clonotype. V and J are TRBV7-9 and TRBJ1-6; a possible D gene is TRBD1 (5 bases). V dropped 4 bases and J dropped 9 bases, with 10 bases sitting between them. This CDR3 is 13 amino acids long. Germline CDR1 and CDR2: SEHNR and FQNEAQ (reference sequence). The CDR3 here is CASSSAGGSPLHF. The CDR3 region has the DNA TGTGCCAGCAGCTCTGCCGGGGGTTCACCCCTCCACTTT.

The chain couples TRBV7-8 to TRBJ1-2; D is unresolved. From germline, CDR1 is SGHVS and CDR2 FQNEAQ. The CDR3 length is 12 residues. The V end was cut by 2 bases, the J end by 7 bases, with 8 bases between. This CDR3 is CASSLMKGGYTF. Here the CDR3 DNA reads TGTGCCAGCAGCTTAATGAAGGGTGGCTACACCTTC.

This clonotype was seen repeatedly, ten times or more. The chain uses TRBV7-9 and TRBJ1-2, with D tentatively TRBD1 (6 bases). The CDR3 runs to 14 residues. Germline lookup yields CDR1 SEHNR and CDR2 FQNEAQ (reference sequence). V was cut by 0 bases and J by 8 bases, with 13 bases left in between. CDR3 region: CASSLAGGQGGYTF. CDR3 DNA sequence: TGTGCCAGCAGCTTAGCCGGGGGGCAAGGCGGCTACACCTTC. Variable domain in full (rest from reference TRBV7-9 and TRBJ1-2): DTGVSQNPRHKITKRGQNVTFRCDPISEHNRLYWYRQTLGQGPEFLTYFQNEAQLEKSRLLSDRFSAERPKGSFSTLEIQRTEQGDSAMYLCASSLAGGQGGYTFGSGTRLTVV.

A word on this clonotype: Just one base apart from a much larger clone, this may be a read error. This chain uses TRBV12-3 or TRBV12-4 with TRBJ2-1; D is possibly TRBD1 (6 bases). The CDR3 extends over 12 amino acids. The CDR3 sequence is CATQGTYNKQFF. DNA of the CDR3: TGTGCCACACAGGGAACATACAATAAGCAGTTCTTC.

A word on this clonotype: The junction departs from germline at one end; a sequencing error may be responsible. The chain uses TRBV6-2 or TRBV6-3 and TRBJ1-5; possibly TRBD1 for D (5 bases). CDR1 MNHEY and CDR2 SVGEGT come from the germline V gene. The CDR3 consists of 19 residues. The CDR3 nucleotides read TGTGCCGGCAGTTACGTACCGGTTATTCTCCGGGGCACCAATCAGCCCCAGCATTTT. Amino acid sequence: CAGSYVPVILRGTNQPQHF.

The chain employs TRBV29-1 and TRBJ1-1; D unresolved. The CDR3 consists of 12 residues. Germline loops: CDR1 SQVTM, CDR2 ANQGSEA. V lost 4 bases and J lost 1, with 7 bases in between. The CDR3 here is CSVVSSNTEAFF. CDR3 bases: TGCAGCGTTGTTTCGTCGAACACTGAAGCTTTCTTT.

This clonotype turned up a few times. This chain uses TRBV30 with TRBJ1-4, with D possibly being TRBD1 (5 bases). With 1 base removed from V and 8 bases from J, the gap between germline ends came to 17 bases. CDR3 length: 15 amino acids. Germline loops: CDR1 GTSNPN, CDR2 SVGIG (reference sequence). The CDR3 is CAWSGTGTLDEKLFF. As DNA, the CDR3 is TGTGCCTGGAGTGGGACCGGGACCTTAGACGAAAAACTGTTTTTT.

This clonotype showed up many times. The chain joins TRBV12-3 or TRBV12-4 to TRBJ2-1; 11 bases line up with TRBD1. The length of the CDR3 is 13 residues. V lost 0 bases to trimming and J lost 15 bases; unmatched junction nucleotides: 4. The CDR3 protein is CASSLAGQGAAFF. CDR3 nucleotide sequence: TGTGCCAGCAGTTTAGCTGGACAGGGGGCGGCGTTCTTC.

This clonotype was counted a few times. This may stem from a read error, because a much larger clone lies one nucleotide away. This chain links TRBV3-1 with TRBJ2-5; a possible D gene is TRBD2 (7 bases). The CDR3 length is 20 residues. Deletions cut 4 bases from V and 11 bases from J, with 38 bases between. Germline CDR1 LGHDT, CDR2 YNNKEL (reference sequence). The CDR3 nucleotides read TGTGCCAGCAGCCCTTGGCGGGGGCAAAATCTTCGGATCACACACAATGAGCAGTACTTC. Translated: CASSPWRGQNLRITHNEQYF.

This clonotype was recorded at least ten times. The chain has TRBV4-2 and TRBJ2-1; 7 bases are shared with TRBD2. The CDR3 has 17 residues. Germline values: CDR1 LGHNA, CDR2 YNFKEQ. Trimming at V came to 0 bases and at J to 2 bases, leaving 7 bases not matched to a gene. CDR3 nucleotides: TGTGCCAGCAGCCAAGATCTGTTCGGGGGGACCTACAATGAGCAGTTCTTC. Protein: CASSQDLFGGTYNEQFF.

The rearrangement links TRBV12-3 or TRBV12-4 to TRBJ2-1; D remains unclear. Between the trimmed V and J ends, which lost 6 bases and 15 bases, there was a span of 18 bases. This CDR3 has 12 amino acids. CDR3 region: CASRPSDKAGFF. For the CDR3, the DNA is TGTGCCAGCAGACCCTCAGACAAGGCAGGGTTCTTC.

On this clonotype itself: One base away lies a much larger clone, so this may be a sequencing read error. The V call is TRBV20-1, the J call TRBJ2-7, with TRBD1 matching over 7 bases. The CDR3 has 14 residues. Germline CDR1 is DFQATT and CDR2 is SNEGSKA (reference sequence). J lost 7 bases, V lost 5 bases, and 14 bases had no gene match. The CDR3 is CSAPRQGRSNEQYF. Written as DNA, the CDR3 is TGCAGTGCTCCACGACAGGGAAGGAGCAATGAGCAGTACTTC.

This clonotype came up many times. The V call is TRBV5-4, the J call TRBJ2-1; no definite D call. Trimming cost V 2 bases and J 13 bases, with 13 bases left between them. This CDR3 region has 12 residues. Germline CDR1 is SGHNT and CDR2 is YYREEE (reference sequence). CDR3 protein: CASSFQEETQFF. Written as DNA, the CDR3 is TGTGCCAGCAGCTTCCAAGAGGAGACCCAGTTCTTC.

This clonotype turned up a few times. The rearrangement uses TRBV4-2 and TRBJ1-6, with D unclear. This CDR3 contains 17 residues. V lost 1 base and J 2 bases, leaving 12 bases between the germline ends. The germline CDR1 and CDR2 sequences are LGHNA and YNFKEQ. DNA for the CDR3: TGTGCCAGCAGCCAAGCTGCAAGTACAGCCTATAATTCACCCCTCCACTTT. This gives the protein CASSQAASTAYNSPLHF.

This clonotype has at least ten counts. The chain links TRBV5-1 to TRBJ2-1; tentatively, D is TRBD1 or TRBD2 (5 bases each). CDR3 length: 15 residues. The germline V gene encodes CDR1 SGHRS and CDR2 YFSETQ. Trimming stripped 4 bases from V and 0 bases from J, with 11 bases between. In DNA, the CDR3 is TGCGCCAGCAGCGGGACGACAGCCTCCTACAATGAGCAGTTCTTC. This gives the protein CASSGTTASYNEQFF.

As concerns this clonotype: A much larger clone is a single base away; this may be a read error. The J gene is TRBJ2-5, the V gene TRBV20-1; D might be TRBD1 (5 bases). The CDR3 runs 14 residues. CDR1 and CDR2 from the germline V gene are DFQATT and SNEGSKA (reference sequence). V lost 2 bases, J lost 4 bases, and 14 bases lay in between. The CDR3 sequence: CSARNLRGGETQYF. The CDR3 nucleotides are TGCAGTGCTAGAAATCTTAGGGGCGGAGAGACCCAGTACTTC.

The chain has TRBV5-6 and TRBJ2-4; the match to TRBD1 covers 8 bases. J lost 14 bases, V lost 3 bases, and 7 bases had no gene match. The CDR3 is made up of 12 amino acids. Germline V lookup: CDR1 SGHDT, CDR2 YYEEEE. The CDR3 nucleotides read TGTGCCAGCAGCTCCCGACAGGGGCGTAAGTACTTC. Residues: CASSSRQGRKYF.

A word on this clonotype: This may come from a read error, since a much larger clone is one base off. The rearrangement joins TRBV27 to TRBJ2-1; TRBD2 is a possible D gene (5 bases). Germline V gene lookup returns CDR1 MNHEY and CDR2 SMNVEV (reference sequence). The CDR3 totals 13 residues. CDR3 residues: CASRTDPGDEQCF. The CDR3 bases are TGTGCCAGCAGGACGGACCCCGGGGATGAGCAGTGCTTC.

Many counts were recorded for this clonotype. The J gene is TRBJ2-3, the V gene TRBV5-1, with TRBD2 identical over 9 bases. The trim removed 2 bases at V and 2 bases at J, leaving 3 bases unmatched. The CDR3 loop spans 15 amino acids. CDR1 and CDR2 from the germline V gene are SGHRS and YFSETQ. Here the CDR3 DNA reads TGCGCCAGCAGCTTTAGCGGGGGAACCACAGATACGCAGTATTTT. Residues: CASSFSGGTTDTQYF.

This clonotype was detected ten times or more. The chain couples TRBV20-1 to TRBJ1-2; D perhaps matches TRBD1 (6 bases). V dropped 4 bases and J dropped 2 bases, with 14 bases sitting between them. Germline CDR1 DFQATT, CDR2 SNEGSKA (reference sequence). This CDR3 has 14 amino acids. In DNA, the CDR3 is TGCAGTGCTATCAGACAGGAATCAAACTATGGCTACACCTTC. As protein: CSAIRQESNYGYTF.

This clonotype was detected a few times. A read error may be the cause here, since a much bigger clone is one base away. The chain joins TRBV6-2 or TRBV6-3 to TRBJ2-1; possibly TRBD1 or TRBD2 for D (5 bases each). CDR3 length: 15 residues. The V end lost 5 bases, the J end lost 7 bases, and 18 bases lay between the germline ends. Germline CDR1 is MNHEY and CDR2 is SVGEGT. The CDR3 nucleotides read TGTGCCAGCAGTATAAGGGACGCTCCTGGGAATGAGCAGTTCTTC. This translates into CASSIRDAPGNEQFF.

This clonotype was observed at least ten times. V is TRBV10-3 and J is TRBJ1-4; D is ambiguous. V lost 0 bases and J 7 bases, leaving 9 bases between the germline ends. This CDR3 contains 14 residues. The V gene's germline CDR1 is ENHRY and CDR2 SYGVKD. CDR3 sequence reads: CAISESTQFEKLFF. The CDR3 DNA is TGTGCCATCAGTGAGTCGACGCAGTTTGAAAAACTGTTTTTT.

Ten or more counts support this clonotype. The chain couples TRBV6-5 to TRBJ2-3; 12 nucleotides agree with TRBD2. V lost 0 bases and J lost 5; bases outside the gene matches: 12. Germline V gene sequence: CDR1 MNHEY, CDR2 SVGAGI. The CDR3 extends over 19 amino acids. The CDR3 loop is CASSYSTGLAGPRGDTQYF. The CDR3 DNA follows: TGTGCCAGCAGTTACTCGACAGGACTAGCGGGGCCCCGTGGAGATACGCAGTATTTT.

This chain links TRBV5-8 with TRBJ2-7; D assignment may be TRBD1 or TRBD2 (5 bases each). This CDR3 is 15 amino acids long. The V and J ends lost 2 bases and 3 bases respectively, with 15 bases between them. Germline CDR1 reads SGHTS; CDR2 reads YDEGEE. The CDR3 region is CASSLSGSGSYEQYF. In DNA form, the CDR3 reads TGTGCCAGCAGCTTATCAGGGTCGGGGAGCTACGAGCAGTACTTC. Full variable domain (outside the CDR3, taken from reference TRBV5-8 and TRBJ2-7): EAGVTQSPTHLIKTRGQQATLRCSPISGHTSVYWYQQALGLGLQFLLWYDEGEERNRGNFPPRFSGRQFPNYSSELNVNALELEDSALYLCASSLSGSGSYEQYFGPGTRLTVT.